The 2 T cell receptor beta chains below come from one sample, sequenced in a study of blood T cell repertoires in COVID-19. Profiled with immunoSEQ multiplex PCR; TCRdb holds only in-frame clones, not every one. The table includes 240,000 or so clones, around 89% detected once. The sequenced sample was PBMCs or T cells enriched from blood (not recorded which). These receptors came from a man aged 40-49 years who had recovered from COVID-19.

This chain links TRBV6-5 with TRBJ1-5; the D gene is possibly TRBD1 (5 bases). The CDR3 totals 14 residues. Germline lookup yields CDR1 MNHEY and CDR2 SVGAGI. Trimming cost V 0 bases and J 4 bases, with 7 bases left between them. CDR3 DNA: TGTGCCAGCAGTTACTCCTCAGGGAATCAGCCCCAGCATTTT. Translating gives CASSYSSGNQPQHF.

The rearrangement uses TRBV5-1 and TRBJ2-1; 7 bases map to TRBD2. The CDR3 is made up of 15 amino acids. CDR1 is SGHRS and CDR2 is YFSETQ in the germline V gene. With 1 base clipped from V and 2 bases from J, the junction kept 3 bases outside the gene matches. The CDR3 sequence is CASSLWDYTYNEQFF. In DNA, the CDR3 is TGCGCCAGCAGCTTGTGGGACTACACCTACAATGAGCAGTTCTTC.